The 5 T cell receptor beta chains listed next were all sequenced from one sample in a study of post-analysis software for immune sequencing data. Incorporated into the TCR beta cDNA libraries were unique molecular identifiers, which served to reduce PCR and sequencing biases. One entry per CDR3 protein results from TCRdb running MiXCR on the PCR reads. The sample lists about 160,000 distinct CDR3 sequences, around 36% occurring once. The sample was blood, taken after autologous hematopoietic stem cell transplantation. The receptors come from a girl between 10 and 17 years old with multiple sclerosis.

This rearrangement joins TRBV4-1 to TRBJ2-3; D may be TRBD2 (6 bases). V lost 0 bases and J lost 4, with 8 bases in between. Germline-derived CDR1 and CDR2 are MGHRA and YSYEKL. CDR3 size: 14 residues. CDR3 sequence reads: CASSQDGGADTQYF. The DNA for the CDR3 is TGCGCCAGCAGCCAAGACGGGGGAGCAGATACGCAGTATTTT.

The V gene is TRBV20-1, the J gene TRBJ2-1; 8 positions agree with TRBD2. Trimming cost V 6 bases and J 9 bases; bases outside gene matches: 10. Looked up from germline, CDR1 is DFQATT and CDR2 is SNEGSKA (reference sequence). The length of the CDR3 is 13 residues. CDR3 DNA: TGCAGTGCAGACGCTAGCGGGCTTGGTGAGCAGTTCTTC. As protein: CSADASGLGEQFF.

The CDR3 DNA reads as TGCAGCGTTGAAGATGAAGGGGCTTATGGCTACACCTTC. Translating it yields CSVEDEGAYGYTF. The chain joins TRBV29-1 to TRBJ1-2, with a tentative D call TRBD1 (5 bases). Trimming took off 0 bases at V and 5 bases at J, with 10 bases between the two ends. The germline V gene has CDR1 SQVTM and CDR2 ANQGSEA. The CDR3 loop spans 13 amino acids.

This clonotype showed up many times. The CDR3 spells CASSLESVLATQEIQYF. CDR3 DNA: TGTGCCAGCAGTTTGGAGTCGGTTCTCGCCACACAGGAAATTCAGTACTTC. V and J are TRBV12-3 or TRBV12-4 and TRBJ2-4, with D perhaps TRBD1 (5 bases). This CDR3 region has 17 residues. V lost 3 bases and J lost 10, with 25 bases in between.

This clonotype turned up a few times. V and J are TRBV20-1 and TRBJ2-1; TRBD1 matches 7 bases. This CDR3 has 15 residues. CDR1 and CDR2 from the germline V gene are DFQATT and SNEGSKA (reference sequence). V dropped 0 bases and J dropped 3; count of bases not matched to a gene: 5. Here the CDR3 DNA reads TGCAGTGCTAGAGATGGGACAGACAGCTACAATGAGCAGTTCTTC. It encodes CSARDGTDSYNEQFF.